This TCR beta chain was sequenced in a study of blood T cell repertoires in COVID-19. Trimming took off 3 bases at V and 1 base at J, with 9 bases between the two ends. Germline loops: CDR1 MRHNA, CDR2 SNTAGT. The CDR3 contains 14 residues. Method: immunoSEQ multiplex PCR; TCRdb's copy keeps in-frame clones and lacks some. The data show some 110,000 clones, about 81% seen once. This chain links TRBV6-4 with TRBJ1-1; perhaps TRBD1 as D (5 bases). The specimen sequenced was peripheral blood. This clonotype was obtained from a man between 65 and 85 years old with acute or convalescent COVID-19. CDR3 DNA: TGTGCCAGCAGTGAGTTTACAGGGAACACTGAAGCTTTCTTT. Its protein is CASSEFTGNTEAFF.